This TCR beta chain was recovered during a study of T cell responses to AZD1222 COVID-19 vaccine. Study-level results: Spike-specific TCR breadth and depth both grew after two AZD1222 doses. Nearly half of spike-specific TCRs reportedly go after variant regions that carry no mutations.

Concerning this clone: Antigen: not known.

Germline V gene sequence: CDR1 LNHDA, CDR2 SQIVND (reference sequence). The CDR3 consists of 11 residues. V lost 3 bases to trimming and J lost 9 bases, with 9 bases between them. Libraries were prepared by immunoSEQ multiplex PCR; TCRdb keeps only in-frame clonotypes and omits some of them. The table has about 83,000 clones, 75% to 95% seen once; the top ten hold under 5%. The receptor comes from an adult in good health. The sample consisted of peripheral blood, taken on day 0 of MenACWY control vaccination. The chain uses TRBV19 and TRBJ2-7; D is unresolved. In nucleotides, the CDR3 is TGTGCCAGTAGTATCGACGTCCGGCAGTACTTC. It specifies CASSIDVRQYF.